These T cell receptor beta chains were read from a single sample in a study of blood T cell repertoires in COVID-19. Data came from immunoSEQ multiplex PCR; TCRdb stores just in-frame clones and leaves some out. This table holds approximately 300,000 clones, around 89% found once. Sequencing was carried out using peripheral blood. The receptors were sampled from a middle-aged man with acute or convalescent COVID-19. Each CDR3 is given with its conserved first and last residue. A D gene is named only where the DNA matches it firmly. Not all rows give a size; the values are once, few, many and, for expanded clones, a class.

d_gene	abundance	v_gene	j_gene	CDR3nt	CDR3aa
-	-	TRBV19	TRBJ1-1	TGTGCCAGTAGTATAGACAATACCTACAACACTGAAGCTTTCTTT	CASSIDNTYNTEAFF
-	-	TRBV28	TRBJ2-1	TGTGCCAGCAGTTTAGAGGACACGCTCCCCGAGCAGTTCTTC	CASSLEDTLPEQFF
-	-	TRBV18	TRBJ2-7	TGTGCCAGCTCACCACCGGCAGGGGCTGAAGGCGAGCAGTACTTC	CASSPPAGAEGEQYF
-	-	TRBV5-1	TRBJ2-7	TGCGCCAGCAGCTTCCTATTCTACGAGCAGTACTTC	CASSFLFYEQYF
-	-	TRBV11-2	TRBJ2-1	TGTGCCAGCAGCTTAGGGGTGTGGACTAATGAGCAGTTCTTC	CASSLGVWTNEQFF
TRBD1	-	TRBV3-1/TRBV3-2	TRBJ1-3	TGTGCCAGCAGCCACAGGACAGGGAGGACCATATATTTT	CASSHRTGRTIYF
-	-	TRBV27	TRBJ2-1	TGTGCCAGCAGTTTACAGGCGACTAGATATAATGAGCAGTTCTTC	CASSLQATRYNEQFF
TRBD1	-	TRBV6-5	TRBJ2-2	TGTGCCAGCAGGGCGGACAGGGGGTCCGGGGAGCTGTTTTTT	CASRADRGSGELFF
-	many	TRBV7-9	TRBJ1-4	TGTGCCAGCAGCCCCCCCGTGAGAACAACTAATGAAAAACTGTTTTTT	CASSPPVRTTNEKLFF
-	-	TRBV5-4	TRBJ1-2	TGTGCCAGCAGCCAGCGGCTCGATGGCTACACCTTC	CASSQRLDGYTF
TRBD1	-	TRBV5-1	TRBJ1-1	TGCGCCAGCAGCTTAATCCAGGGGGCCGAAGCTTTCTTT	CASSLIQGAEAFF
-	-	TRBV12-5	TRBJ1-2	TGTGCTAGTGGTTTGGCGGGGGGGGCCCCCCATGGCTACACCTTC	CASGLAGGAPHGYTF
-	-	TRBV4-1	TRBJ2-7	TGCGCCAGCAGCCAAGTTAGCGGCTCCTACGAGCAGTACTTC	CASSQVSGSYEQYF
TRBD1	few	TRBV5-8	TRBJ1-5	TGTGCCAGCAGCCACGGACAGGGGGTAAATCAGCCCCAGCATTTT	CASSHGQGVNQPQHF
TRBD1	-	TRBV2	TRBJ2-7	TGTGCCAGCAGGGCTACAGGGGGAGGCCACGAGCAGTACTTC	CASRATGGGHEQYF
TRBD2	few	TRBV2	TRBJ2-2	TGTGCCAGCAGGGGGTCTAGCGGGGGGACCGGGGAGCTGTTTTTT	CASRGSSGGTGELFF
-	-	TRBV3-1/TRBV3-2	TRBJ1-2	TGTGCCAGCAGCCAAGACGCAGGGGTGGTTAACTATGGCTACACCTTC	CASSQDAGVVNYGYTF
-	-	TRBV3-1/TRBV3-2	TRBJ1-5	TGTGCCAGCAGCCAAGGCAGGGGAGGGAGTCAGCCCCAGCATTTT	CASSQGRGGSQPQHF
-	once	TRBV5-1	TRBJ2-3	TGCGCCAGCTCCGGGGGGCTAGCGGCCACAGATACGCAGTATTTT	CASSGGLAATDTQYF
TRBD1	-	TRBV24-1	TRBJ2-3	TGTGCCACCAGTGATTTAGACAGGGGGACAGATACGCAGTATTTT	CATSDLDRGTDTQYF
TRBD1	-	TRBV27	TRBJ2-6	TGTGCCAGCAGTCTCGGGACAGCTGGGGCCAACGTCCTGACTTTC	CASSLGTAGANVLTF
TRBD1	once	TRBV6-5	TRBJ1-1	TGTGCCAGCAGTTCCACTTTAGGGGGCATTAGATTAGAAGCTTTCTTT	CASSSTLGGIRLEAFF
-	-	TRBV19	TRBJ1-6	TGTGCCAGTGGTACAGGTCATAATTCACCCCTCCACTTT	CASGTGHNSPLHF
-	many	TRBV6-1	TRBJ1-1	TGTGCCAGCAGTGAAGCGAGACTGATGAACACTGAAGCTTTCTTT	CASSEARLMNTEAFF
-	once	TRBV14	TRBJ1-6	TGTGCCAGCAGCTCTAGGTTCGAGTCACCCCTCCACTTT	CASSSRFESPLHF
TRBD1	-	TRBV6-1	TRBJ1-1	TGTGCCAGCAGTGACTTCGGGACAGGGATGAACACTGAAGCTTTCTTT	CASSDFGTGMNTEAFF
TRBD1	few	TRBV7-3	TRBJ1-1	TGTGCCAGCAGCATAGAAAATTGGCACAGGGGGCTTGGTGAAGCTTTCTTT	CASSIENWHRGLGEAFF
-	once	TRBV11-2	TRBJ1-2	TGTGCCAGCAGCCCGGGCCCAGGCGGGTATGGCTACACCTTC	CASSPGPGGYGYTF
TRBD1	-	TRBV24-1	TRBJ1-5	TGTGCCACCCAGTCGGACAGGGGCCAGCCCCAGCATTTT	CATQSDRGQPQHF
TRBD1	once	TRBV5-1	TRBJ2-1	TGCGCCAGCAGCTTGACCGGGACAGGGACTGAGCAGTTCTTC	CASSLTGTGTEQFF
-	-	TRBV5-4	TRBJ1-2	TGTGCCAGCAGCGGAGGGACTGAAAGGGACTATGGCTACACCTTC	CASSGGTERDYGYTF
-	-	TRBV3-1/TRBV3-2	TRBJ2-2	TGTGCCAGCAGCGGTACTGGGGAGCTGTTTTTT	CASSGTGELFF
-	-	TRBV9	TRBJ1-2	TGTGCCAGCAGCGTAGGGGCAGGGGTTGAGGGGTATGGCTACACCTTC	CASSVGAGVEGYGYTF
-	-	TRBV11-2	TRBJ1-4	TGTGCCAGCAGCTTAGATCCGGCGGCAGAAAAACTGTTTTTT	CASSLDPAAEKLFF
-	-	TRBV24-1	TRBJ1-2	TGTGCCACCAGTGAGTTCGGGCGGGCTGAGGGCTACACCTTC	CATSEFGRAEGYTF
-	-	TRBV12-3/TRBV12-4	TRBJ1-1	TGTGCCAGCAGAAGGAGGGCCGGGGAGGCTTTCTTT	CASRRRAGEAFF
TRBD2	once	TRBV19	TRBJ2-7	TGTGCCAGTTCGACTAGCGGGGTTTCCTACGAGCAGTACTTC	CASSTSGVSYEQYF
TRBD1	-	TRBV29-1	TRBJ2-7	TGCAGCGTTCGACAGGGGGTGGCCTACGAGCAGTACTTC	CSVRQGVAYEQYF
-	-	TRBV9	TRBJ1-2	TGTGCCAGCAGCGTAAGGAGTGGCTACACCTTC	CASSVRSGYTF
-	-	TRBV10-3	TRBJ1-5	TGTGCCATCAGTGAGACAGATCAGCCCCAGCATTTT	CAISETDQPQHF
-	-	TRBV7-2	TRBJ2-3	TGTGCCAGCAGCTTCCTAGATACGCAGTATTTT	CASSFLDTQYF
-	-	TRBV5-5	TRBJ1-3	TGTGCCAGCAGCTCAGGGGTGAGCTCTGGAAACACCATATATTTT	CASSSGVSSGNTIYF
TRBD1	-	TRBV5-1	TRBJ1-2	TGCGCCAGCAGCTTGGGACAGGGGAACTATGGCTACACCTTC	CASSLGQGNYGYTF
-	-	TRBV3-1/TRBV3-2	TRBJ1-6	TGTGCCAGCAGCCATCTTTTCCAGGATAATTCACCCCTCCACTTT	CASSHLFQDNSPLHF
-	-	TRBV6-5	TRBJ1-1	TGTGCCAGCAGCCGGAGAAGTTACGGGAGCACTGAAGCTTTCTTT	CASSRRSYGSTEAFF
-	once	TRBV5-1	TRBJ2-7	TGCGCCAGCAGCCCAGAACAGGTGGTTAACGAGCAGTACTTC	CASSPEQVVNEQYF
-	once	TRBV6-6	TRBJ1-2	TGTGCCAGCAGTTACTCCGCAGGGAACTATGGCTACACCTTC	CASSYSAGNYGYTF
TRBD1	-	TRBV24-1	TRBJ1-4	TGTGCCACCAAACGGGACAGGGGCAGATCTAATGAAAAACTGTTTTTT	CATKRDRGRSNEKLFF
-	-	TRBV5-1	TRBJ2-1	TGCGCCAGCAGCCCCCTAGGGCAGGGTACCTACAATGAGCAGTTCTTC	CASSPLGQGTYNEQFF
-	few	TRBV5-1	TRBJ1-2	TGCGCCAGCAGCTTCTGGCAGAGGGATTCTAACTATGGCTACACCTTC	CASSFWQRDSNYGYTF
TRBD1	-	TRBV3-1/TRBV3-2	TRBJ1-6	TGTGCCAGCAGCCAAACCGGGACAGAGAATTCACCCCTCCACTTT	CASSQTGTENSPLHF
TRBD2	once	TRBV7-6	TRBJ2-1	TGTGCCAGCAGCGAAACTAGCGGGGGGGGTCAGTACAATGAGCAGTTCTTC	CASSETSGGGQYNEQFF
TRBD2	once	TRBV5-4	TRBJ2-1	TGTGCCAGCAGCTTGGGCCCGGGACTAGCGGGCAATGAGCAGTTCTTC	CASSLGPGLAGNEQFF
-	-	TRBV2	TRBJ1-2	TGTGCCACCTCCCCACAGGGCAGCTATGGCTACACCTTC	CATSPQGSYGYTF
TRBD1	-	TRBV2	TRBJ2-2	TGTGCCAGCAGAACCAGGGGGCAAACCGGGGAGCTGTTTTTT	CASRTRGQTGELFF
-	-	TRBV18	TRBJ1-1	TGTGCCAGCTCGCCTTGGTCTGGGGGCAACACTGAAGCTTTCTTT	CASSPWSGGNTEAFF
TRBD1	-	TRBV2	TRBJ2-5	TGTGCCAGCAGGGACAGGGGGGCTTTGGGAGAGACCCAGTACTTC	CASRDRGALGETQYF
-	-	TRBV2	TRBJ1-1	TGTGCCAGCAGAGGTACAGGGTGGGACACTGAAGCTTTCTTT	CASRGTGWDTEAFF
TRBD1	-	TRBV7-2	TRBJ1-2	TGTGCCAGCAGCAAACAGGGGATTTTGGGCTACACCTTC	CASSKQGILGYTF